The present T cell receptor beta chain was sequenced within a study of early T cells in non-severe SARS-CoV-2 infection. Study details: The study sequenced bulk RNA from unsorted whole blood, with chains unpaired. Study-level results: VDJdb matches were skewed toward anti-spike CD8 T cell responses.

This CDR3 comprises 16 residues. The germline CDR1 and CDR2 sequences are SEHNR and FQNEAQ (reference sequence). With V trimmed by 2 bases and J by 6 bases, 9 bases remained unmatched. With regard to this clonotype: What it binds is not known.

In the library, individual cDNA molecules carried attached unique molecular identifiers. A single record per CDR3 protein comes from TCRdb applying MiXCR to the 5' RACE reads. Among under 65,000 distinct CDR3 sequences listed, around 12% were seen once. The sample was whole blood. The clonotype was recovered from an adult who was a healthcare worker with PCR-confirmed SARS-CoV-2 infection or an uninfected control (not recorded which). This chain uses TRBV7-9 with TRBJ2-1; the match to TRBD2 covers 8 bases. CDR3 nucleotide sequence: TGTGCCAGCAGCTTATCCGTCGGGAGGGAGCTCAATGAGCAGTTCTTC. Residues: CASSLSVGRELNEQFF.